One T cell receptor (beta chain) is described in this entry. Its matching antigen is unknown. Germline V gene data show CDR1 as MNHEY and CDR2 as SMNVEV (reference sequence). V dropped 3 bases and J dropped 7 bases, with 13 bases sitting between them. This CDR3 spans 13 amino acids. This sample is part of a study of OX40 agonist ivuxolimab in advanced cancers. General study points: Antigen targets of the expanded peripheral T cells went undetermined.

Assay: immunoSEQ multiplex PCR; the TCRdb copy retains only in-frame clones and omits some. The data hold about 93,000 clones, with 94% observed a single time. The chain recombines TRBV27 with TRBJ2-7; D remains unclear. The sequence was collected from an adult with an advanced solid tumor such as melanoma, head and neck, liver or kidney cancer. This sample comprised CD4+ or CD8+ T cells sorted from blood, obtained in a trial of the OX40 agonist ivuxolimab. The CDR3 nucleotides read TGTGCCAGCAGTTTGGCTGGGCCTCGTGAGCAGTACTTC. Translating gives CASSLAGPREQYF.